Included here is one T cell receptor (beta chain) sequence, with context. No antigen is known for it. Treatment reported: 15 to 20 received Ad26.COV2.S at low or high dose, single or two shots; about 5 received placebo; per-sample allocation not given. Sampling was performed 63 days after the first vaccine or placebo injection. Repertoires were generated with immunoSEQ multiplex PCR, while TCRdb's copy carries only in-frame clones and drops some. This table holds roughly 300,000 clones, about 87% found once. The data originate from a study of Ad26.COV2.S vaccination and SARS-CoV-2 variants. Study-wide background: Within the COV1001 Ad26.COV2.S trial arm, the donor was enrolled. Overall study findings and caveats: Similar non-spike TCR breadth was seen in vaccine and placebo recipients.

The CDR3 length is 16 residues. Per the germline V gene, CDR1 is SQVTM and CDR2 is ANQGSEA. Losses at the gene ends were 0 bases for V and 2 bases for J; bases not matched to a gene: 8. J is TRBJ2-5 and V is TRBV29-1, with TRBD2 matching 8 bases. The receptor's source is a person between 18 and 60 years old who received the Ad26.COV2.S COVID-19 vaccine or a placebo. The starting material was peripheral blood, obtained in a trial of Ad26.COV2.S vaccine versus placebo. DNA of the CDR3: TGCAGCGTTGAAGACGGGGGGGCCGGGACTCAAGAGACCCAGTACTTC. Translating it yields CSVEDGGAGTQETQYF.